Following are 28 T cell receptor beta chains from one sample sequenced in a study of cytomegalovirus exposure and HLA in healthy donors. With 60 Vbeta and 13 Jbeta primers, the PCR was carried out. Data came from immunoSEQ multiplex PCR; TCRdb stores just in-frame clones and leaves some out. The sample holds about 110,000 clones; 55% to 70% are singletons and the top ten take about 2.2%. The specimen was PBMCs. These receptors originate from a woman younger than 45 in good health and CMV-seronegative.

The gene calls are TRBV5-4 and TRBJ2-1, with 9 bases aligning to TRBD2. This CDR3 spans 15 amino acids. Germline CDR1 and CDR2: SGHNT and YYREEE (reference sequence). V was clipped by 2 bases and J by 6 bases; unmatched bases: 6. The CDR3 reads CASSFGREGFNEQFF. The CDR3 DNA reads as TGTGCCAGCAGCTTTGGGCGGGAGGGGTTCAATGAGCAGTTCTTC.

The chain couples TRBV27 to TRBJ2-5, with 7 bases lining up with TRBD1. V gave up 7 bases and J gave up 7 bases; unmatched junction bases: 21. Germline loops: CDR1 MNHEY, CDR2 SMNVEV (reference sequence). CDR3 length equals 17 residues. CDR3 nucleotides: TGTGCCAGCACTTCTTTGGACAGGACAGGCCCCCTGGGGACCCAGTACTTC. Translating gives CASTSLDRTGPLGTQYF.

V is TRBV5-1 and J is TRBJ1-2; D is ambiguous. Germline V gives CDR1 SGHRS, CDR2 YFSETQ. The V gene lost 4 bases and the J gene lost 0 bases, with 13 bases spanning the gap. The CDR3 covers 15 residues. The CDR3 loop reads CASSRITNANYGYTF. CDR3 bases: TGCGCCAGCAGCCGTATAACAAATGCTAACTATGGCTACACCTTC.

The chain employs TRBV6-1 and TRBJ2-1, with unresolved D. Germline CDR1 reads MNHNS; CDR2 reads SASEGT. Trimming removed 9 bases at V and 3 bases at J, with 12 bases between. The CDR3 is made up of 13 amino acids. The CDR3 loop reads CASGQRFYNEQFF. The CDR3 DNA sequence: TGTGCCAGTGGCCAGCGTTTCTACAATGAGCAGTTCTTC.

This clone was seen a handful of times. The chain joins TRBV6-4 to TRBJ2-1; 10 positions match TRBD2. The CDR3 has 15 amino acids. From germline, CDR1 is MRHNA and CDR2 SNTAGT. Trimming at V came to 6 bases and at J to 8 bases, leaving 10 bases not matched to a gene. The CDR3 is CASSPKREGWDEQFF. The DNA for the CDR3 is TGTGCCAGCAGCCCCAAGCGGGAGGGCTGGGATGAGCAGTTCTTC.

The V gene is TRBV12-5, the J gene TRBJ2-7, with 8 bases that match TRBD2. Germline V lookup: CDR1 LGHNT, CDR2 FRNRAP. After removal of 3 bases from V and 3 bases from J, the junction contained 7 bases not matched to a gene. The length of the CDR3 is 15 residues. The CDR3 region is CASGFVSGSRYEQYF. The CDR3 region has the DNA TGTGCTAGTGGTTTCGTCAGCGGGAGTCGCTACGAGCAGTACTTC. The complete variable domain, with remaining parts taken from reference TRBV12-5 and TRBJ2-7, reads DARVTQTPRHKVTEMGQEVTMRCQPILGHNTVFWYRQTMMQGLELLAYFRNRAPLDDSGMPKDRFSAEMPDATLATLKIQPSEPRDSAVYFCASGFVSGSRYEQYFGPGTRLTVT.

V and J are TRBV7-2 and TRBJ2-2; maybe TRBD2 (7 bases). This CDR3 has 16 amino acids. Germline V CDR1 and CDR2: SGHTA, FQGNSA. V lost 1 base, J lost 4 bases, and 13 bases lay in between. CDR3 nucleotides: TGTGCCAGCAGCTTAGAGGGGGGGCAGGGCACCGGGGAGCTGTTTTTT. Its translation is CASSLEGGQGTGELFF.

The rearrangement joins TRBV5-1 to TRBJ2-5; 7 bases are a match to TRBD1. The J call is in doubt because the DNA end fits TRBJ2-7 better. This CDR3 is 14 amino acids long. CDR1 and CDR2 (germline): SGHRS, YFSETQ. Here the CDR3 DNA reads TGCGCCAGCAGCTTGGGGGACAGCACCTACGAGCAGTACTTC. Protein product: CASSLGDSTYEQYF.

This clone came up a few times. V is TRBV6-6 and J is TRBJ2-6, with no clear D. Germline CDR1 reads MNHNY; CDR2 reads SVGAGI (reference sequence). This CDR3 comprises 14 residues. V was shortened by 7 bases and J by 0 bases, with 7 bases between the two germline ends. The CDR3 loop is CASNTNSGANVLTF. In DNA, the CDR3 is TGTGCCAGCAACACAAACTCTGGGGCCAACGTCCTGACTTTC.

V usage is TRBV27 and J usage is TRBJ2-3; 14 bases fit TRBD2. This CDR3 spans 19 amino acids. Germline assignment: CDR1 MNHEY and CDR2 SMNVEV (reference sequence). V shed 5 bases, J shed 5 bases, and the junction held 15 bases outside the gene matches. The CDR3 loop is CASSRGIPGLAGVKDTQYF. CDR3 sequence (DNA): TGTGCCAGCAGTAGGGGGATTCCGGGACTAGCGGGAGTTAAAGATACGCAGTATTTT.

The chain has TRBV5-4 and TRBJ2-5; the match to TRBD1 covers 8 bases. Germline trimming cut 4 bases from V and 3 bases from J; bases unmatched to any gene: 11. Germline-derived CDR1 and CDR2 are SGHNT and YYREEE (reference sequence). The CDR3 is 16 residues long. The CDR3: CASSIGQGEGKETQYF. The DNA for the CDR3 is TGTGCCAGCAGCATCGGACAGGGAGAGGGGAAAGAGACCCAGTACTTC.

This clone has a handful of counts. The chain is built from TRBV6-5 and TRBJ1-2, with TRBD1 identical over 7 bases. The CDR3 contains 13 residues. The junction had 7 bases not matched to a gene; V was cut back by 4 bases and J by 8 bases. CDR1 is MNHEY, CDR2 SVGAGI, per germline. The CDR3 nucleotides read TGTGCCAGCAGTTTTGAGGGGGCGAGAGGCTACACCTTC. Residues: CASSFEGARGYTF.

The rearrangement uses TRBV7-3 and TRBJ2-7, with 9 bases fitting TRBD2. The length of the CDR3 is 15 residues. The germline V gene has CDR1 SGHTA and CDR2 FQGTGA. Trimming took 1 base from V and 6 from J; bases not matched to a gene: 7. The CDR3 protein is CASSLRVAGAREQYF. The CDR3 coding sequence is TGTGCCAGCAGCTTAAGGGTAGCGGGGGCACGCGAGCAGTACTTC.

This clone was recorded a few times. V and J are TRBV4-3 and TRBJ2-3; perhaps TRBD1 as D (5 bases). Trimming took 4 bases from V and 6 from J, leaving 23 bases between them. Germline V gene lookup returns CDR1 LGHNA and CDR2 YSLEER. The CDR3 consists of 17 residues. The CDR3 region is CASSPSLWTPGWDTQYF. The CDR3 DNA reads TGCGCCAGCAGCCCGTCTTTGTGGACACCCGGATGGGATACGCAGTATTTT.

The J gene is TRBJ1-5, the V gene TRBV7-2; 9 positions agree with TRBD1. Germline V gene sequence: CDR1 SGHTA, CDR2 FQGNSA. The trim removed 1 base at V and 4 bases at J, leaving 2 bases unmatched. This CDR3 has 15 amino acids. The CDR3: CASSLGDRANQPQHF. CDR3 in DNA: TGTGCCAGCAGCTTAGGGGACAGGGCAAATCAGCCCCAGCATTTT. Full variable domain (rest looked up from reference TRBV7-2 and TRBJ1-5): GAGVSQSPSNKVTEKGKDVELRCDPISGHTALYWYRQSLGQGLEFLIYFQGNSAPDKSGLPSDRFSAERTGGSVSTLTIQRTQQEDSAVYLCASSLGDRANQPQHFGDGTRLSIL.

This chain joins TRBV7-8 and TRBJ2-5; 14 bases agree with TRBD2. The length of the CDR3 is 19 residues. V lost 5 bases to trimming and J lost 5 bases; unmatched junction nucleotides: 16. Germline CDR1 and CDR2: SGHVS and FQNEAQ. The CDR3 region is CASSTHGTSGRRFGETQYF. In nucleotides, the CDR3 is TGTGCCAGCAGCACCCATGGGACTAGCGGGAGAAGGTTCGGTGAGACCCAGTACTTC.

V gene TRBV28 combines with J gene TRBJ2-7, with D possibly being TRBD2 (6 bases). The CDR3 contains 15 residues. CDR1 is MDHEN, CDR2 SYDVKM, per germline. Trimming took 6 bases from V and 2 from J, leaving 17 bases between them. CDR3 coding DNA: TGTGCCAGCAGCCTCCCCGGGGGAGCGCCCTACGAGCAGTACTTC. This sequence encodes CASSLPGGAPYEQYF. The variable domain in full, completed from reference TRBV28 and TRBJ2-7, reads DVKVTQSSRYLVKRTGEKVFLECVQDMDHENMFWYRQDPGLGLRLIYFSYDVKMKEKGDIPEGYSVSREKKERFSLILESASTNQTSMYLCASSLPGGAPYEQYFGPGTRLTVT.

The chain uses TRBV7-3 and TRBJ2-2; 10 bases line up with TRBD2. V was pared by 4 bases and J by 3 bases, with 2 bases of the junction left unmatched. The CDR3 totals 15 residues. Germline CDR1 reads SGHTA; CDR2 reads FQGTGA. The DNA for the CDR3 is TGTGCCAGCAGCTCAGCGGGAGGGGACACCGGGGAGCTGTTTTTT. Amino acids: CASSSAGGDTGELFF.

The chain is built from TRBV6-5 and TRBJ2-7; D is undetermined. Germline CDR1 MNHEY, CDR2 SVGAGI. The CDR3 is 14 residues long. Trimming pared 4 bases from V and 3 bases from J, leaving 13 bases between. In DNA, the CDR3 is TGTGCCAGCAGTTTGTGGCGGTTAGGCTACGAGCAGTACTTC. Amino acid sequence: CASSLWRLGYEQYF.

Only one count was recorded for this clone. V gene TRBV5-1 combines with J gene TRBJ2-3; D is possibly TRBD2 (7 bases). The germline CDR1 and CDR2 sequences are SGHRS and YFSETQ. This CDR3 contains 15 residues. V lost 4 bases and J 0 bases, leaving 12 bases between the germline ends. CDR3 protein: CASSDGGRSTDTQYF. The DNA of the CDR3 is TGCGCCAGCAGCGACGGGGGGCGGAGCACAGATACGCAGTATTTT.

The chain joins TRBV9 to TRBJ1-1; no reliable D call. Trimming removed 1 base at V and 4 bases at J, with 8 bases between. The CDR3 has 13 amino acids. Germline values: CDR1 SGDLS, CDR2 YYNGEE. DNA of the CDR3: TGTGCCAGCAGCGTATTTTTCAGCACTGAAGCTTTCTTT. Amino acids: CASSVFFSTEAFF.

The chain employs TRBV11-2 and TRBJ2-7, with 9 nucleotides matching TRBD2. The CDR3 is made up of 16 amino acids. Germline V gene lookup returns CDR1 SGHAT and CDR2 FQNNGV. The V and J ends lost 0 bases and 4 bases, in that order; junction bases with no gene match: 7. Here the CDR3 reads CASSLDLGSGSYEQYF. In DNA, the CDR3 is TGTGCCAGCAGCTTAGATCTAGGTAGCGGGAGTTACGAGCAGTACTTC.

This clone was counted a few times. The rearrangement uses TRBV28 and TRBJ2-7, with a possible D match to TRBD1 (6 bases). V dropped 4 bases and J dropped 0 bases, with 13 bases sitting between them. Germline CDR1 and CDR2: MDHEN and SYDVKM. There are 15 residues in the CDR3. The CDR3, as DNA: TGTGCCAGCAGTTCCATCAGGGGCCCCTCCTACGAGCAGTACTTC. Its protein is CASSSIRGPSYEQYF.

This clone was seen more than once but under ten times. The CDR3 loop reads CASSSQGVEAFF. CDR3 nucleotides: TGTGCCAGCAGCTCCCAGGGGGTTGAAGCTTTCTTT. The V call is TRBV7-2, the J call TRBJ1-1, with 7 bases matching TRBD1. Per germline, CDR1 SGHTA and CDR2 FQGNSA. Trimming removed 4 bases from V and 7 bases from J; junction bases left unmatched: 3. There are 12 residues in the CDR3.

This chain joins TRBV2 and TRBJ2-7; D perhaps matches TRBD2 (6 bases). The V gene lost 6 bases and the J gene lost 0 bases, with 9 bases spanning the gap. Per germline, CDR1 SNHLY and CDR2 FYNNEI. The length of the CDR3 is 13 residues. CDR3 protein: CASRDYTSYEQYF. The CDR3 bases are TGTGCCAGCAGGGACTACACCTCCTACGAGCAGTACTTC.

This clone has just a few counts. This chain joins TRBV4-1 and TRBJ2-7, with D possibly matching TRBD2 (5 bases). V lost 3 bases and J lost 5, with 11 bases in between. Per the germline V gene, CDR1 is MGHRA and CDR2 is YSYEKL. This CDR3 region has 13 residues. The CDR3 loop is CASSHLLEDEQYF. CDR3 nucleotides: TGCGCCAGCAGCCATCTACTAGAGGACGAGCAGTACTTC.

This clone turned up a few times. This chain connects TRBV9 to TRBJ2-7, with 10 bases matching TRBD2. Looked up from germline, CDR1 is SGDLS and CDR2 is YYNGEE. Trimming took 4 bases from V and 4 from J; bases not matched to a gene: 8. The CDR3 runs to 15 residues. The CDR3 loop reads CASSPSGGVGYEQYF. CDR3 coding DNA: TGTGCCAGCAGCCCCAGCGGGGGGGTTGGTTACGAGCAGTACTTC.

V is TRBV9 and J is TRBJ2-3, with no clear D. The length of the CDR3 is 12 residues. CDR1 is SGDLS, CDR2 YYNGEE, per germline. The V and J ends lost 0 bases and 3 bases respectively, with 2 bases between them. CDR3 sequence: CASSVATDTQYF. The DNA of the CDR3 is TGTGCCAGCAGCGTAGCTACAGATACGCAGTATTTT.